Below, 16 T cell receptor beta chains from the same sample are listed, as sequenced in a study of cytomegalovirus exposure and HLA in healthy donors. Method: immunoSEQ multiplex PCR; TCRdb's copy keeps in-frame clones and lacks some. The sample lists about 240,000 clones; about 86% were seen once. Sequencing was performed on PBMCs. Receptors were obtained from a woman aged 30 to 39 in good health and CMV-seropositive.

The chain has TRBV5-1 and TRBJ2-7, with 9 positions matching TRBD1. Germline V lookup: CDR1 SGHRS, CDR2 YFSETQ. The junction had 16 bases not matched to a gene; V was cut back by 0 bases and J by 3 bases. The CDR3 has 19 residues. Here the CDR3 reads CASSLVSGQGHLGYYEQYF. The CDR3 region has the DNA TGCGCCAGCAGCTTGGTTTCGGGACAGGGACATTTGGGGTACTACGAGCAGTACTTC.

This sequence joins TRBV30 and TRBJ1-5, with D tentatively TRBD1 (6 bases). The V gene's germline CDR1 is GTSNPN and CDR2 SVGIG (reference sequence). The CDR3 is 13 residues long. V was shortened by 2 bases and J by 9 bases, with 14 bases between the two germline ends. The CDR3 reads CAWSQQGDGPQHF. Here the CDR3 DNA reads TGTGCCTGGAGTCAACAGGGTGATGGGCCCCAGCATTTT.

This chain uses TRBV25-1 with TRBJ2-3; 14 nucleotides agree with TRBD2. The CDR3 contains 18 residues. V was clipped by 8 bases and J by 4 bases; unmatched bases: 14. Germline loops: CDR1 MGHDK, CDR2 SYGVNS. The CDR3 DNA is TGTGCCAGCCCGACCTACTGGACTAGCGGGAGGAGGGCAGATACGCAGTATTTT. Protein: CASPTYWTSGRRADTQYF.

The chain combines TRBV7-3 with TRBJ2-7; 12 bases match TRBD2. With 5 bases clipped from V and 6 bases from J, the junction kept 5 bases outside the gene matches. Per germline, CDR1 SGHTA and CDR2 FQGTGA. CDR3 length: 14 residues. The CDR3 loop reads CASSLAGGPSEQYF. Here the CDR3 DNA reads TGTGCCAGCAGCCTAGCGGGAGGGCCGTCCGAGCAGTACTTC.

DNA of the CDR3: TGTGCCAGCAGCTTGCGAGGCCTTCAAGAGACCCAGTACTTC. Its protein is CASSLRGLQETQYF. The rearrangement uses TRBV11-2 and TRBJ2-5; D call uncertain. There are 14 residues in the CDR3. In germline, CDR1 is SGHAT, CDR2 FQNNGV. The V and J ends lost 3 bases and 2 bases respectively, with 10 bases between them.

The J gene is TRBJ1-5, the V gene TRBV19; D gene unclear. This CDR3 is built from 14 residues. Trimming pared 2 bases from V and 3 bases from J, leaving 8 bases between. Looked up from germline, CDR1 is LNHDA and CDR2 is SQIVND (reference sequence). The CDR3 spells CASSILGDNQPQHF. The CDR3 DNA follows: TGTGCCAGTAGTATACTAGGCGACAATCAGCCCCAGCATTTT.

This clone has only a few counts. The CDR3 loop reads CASSRQGISGELFF. The CDR3 DNA sequence: TGTGCCAGCAGCCGACAGGGGATCTCCGGGGAGCTGTTTTTT. The chain uses TRBV11-2 and TRBJ2-2; 8 bases match TRBD1. J gave up 6 bases and V 5 bases, and 5 bases lay outside the gene matches. There are 14 residues in the CDR3. Germline assignment: CDR1 SGHAT and CDR2 FQNNGV.

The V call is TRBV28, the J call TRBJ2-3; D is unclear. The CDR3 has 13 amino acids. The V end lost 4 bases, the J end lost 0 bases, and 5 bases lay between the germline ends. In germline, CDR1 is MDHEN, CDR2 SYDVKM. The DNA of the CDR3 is TGTGCCAGCAGTTCCTTTAGCACAGATACGCAGTATTTT. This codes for CASSSFSTDTQYF.

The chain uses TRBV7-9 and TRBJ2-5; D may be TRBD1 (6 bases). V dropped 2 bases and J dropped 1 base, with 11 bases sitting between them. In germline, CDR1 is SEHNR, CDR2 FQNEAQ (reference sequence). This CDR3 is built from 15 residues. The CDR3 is CASSLPTGSQETQYF. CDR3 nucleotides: TGTGCCAGCAGCTTACCTACAGGGTCCCAAGAGACCCAGTACTTC.

In DNA, the CDR3 is TGTGCCAGCAGGTCGGACAGGGCTGGAAACACCATATATTTT. This codes for CASRSDRAGNTIYF. This chain joins TRBV27 and TRBJ1-3, with 8 positions matching TRBD1. This CDR3 region has 14 residues. Germline-derived CDR1 and CDR2 are MNHEY and SMNVEV (reference sequence). V shed 6 bases, J shed 2 bases, and the junction held 3 bases outside the gene matches.

The chain's CDR3 is CASSPSPGQVEGYGYTF. DNA of the CDR3: TGTGCCAGCTCACCAAGCCCTGGGCAGGTTGAAGGCTATGGCTACACCTTC. V gene TRBV18 combines with J gene TRBJ1-2; D unresolved. Germline assignment: CDR1 KGHSH and CDR2 LQKENI. The length of the CDR3 is 17 residues. V was shortened by 2 bases and J by 4 bases, with 20 bases between the two germline ends.

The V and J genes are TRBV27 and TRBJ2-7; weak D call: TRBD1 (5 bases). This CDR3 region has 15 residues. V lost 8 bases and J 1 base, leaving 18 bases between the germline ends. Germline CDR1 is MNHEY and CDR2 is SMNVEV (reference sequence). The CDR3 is CASSLHGQGSYEQYF. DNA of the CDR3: TGTGCCAGCTCCCTCCACGGGCAGGGTTCCTACGAGCAGTACTTC.

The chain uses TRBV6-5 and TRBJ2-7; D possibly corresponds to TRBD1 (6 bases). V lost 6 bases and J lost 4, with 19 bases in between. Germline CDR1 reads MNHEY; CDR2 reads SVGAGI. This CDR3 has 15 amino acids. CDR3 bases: TGTGCCAGCAGGCGACCAACCGGGACAATGTACGAGCAGTACTTC. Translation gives CASRRPTGTMYEQYF.

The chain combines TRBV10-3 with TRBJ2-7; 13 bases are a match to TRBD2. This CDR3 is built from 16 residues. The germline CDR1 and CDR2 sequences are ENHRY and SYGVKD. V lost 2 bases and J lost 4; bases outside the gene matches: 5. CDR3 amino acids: CAISEGLAGVGYEQYF. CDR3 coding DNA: TGTGCCATCAGTGAGGGACTAGCGGGAGTGGGATACGAGCAGTACTTC.

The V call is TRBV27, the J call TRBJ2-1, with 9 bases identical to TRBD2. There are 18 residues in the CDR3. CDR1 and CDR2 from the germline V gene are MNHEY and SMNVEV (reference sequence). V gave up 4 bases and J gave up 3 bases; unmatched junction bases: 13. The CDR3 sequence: CASSSLASSGIIYNEQFF. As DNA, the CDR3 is TGTGCCAGCAGTTCACTCGCATCTAGCGGGATTATCTACAATGAGCAGTTCTTC.

The CDR3: CASSEETGGSYEQYF. CDR3 DNA: TGTGCCAGCAGTGAAGAGACAGGGGGCTCCTACGAGCAGTACTTC. The J gene is TRBJ2-7, the V gene TRBV6-4, with 9 bases matching TRBD1. The V gene end was trimmed by 3 bases and the J gene end by 0 bases; junction bases not matched to a gene: 3. Germline V gives CDR1 MRHNA, CDR2 SNTAGT. The CDR3 covers 15 residues.